The following is a TCR beta chain sequence with its context. The identical CDR3 is also encoded by other nucleotide sequences in the sample. The data stem from a study of blood T cell repertoires in COVID-19. Across the study: The United States, Italy and Spain were the sources of the acute and convalescent COVID-19 samples. The analysed material was cDNA or gDNA that came from T cells, B-cell-depleted T cells, or PBMCs.

Per the germline V gene, CDR1 is MNHEY and CDR2 is SMNVEV (reference sequence). The CDR3 runs to 13 residues. The V end was cut by 2 bases, the J end by 3 bases, with 7 bases between. In the authors' methods: Estimation of nucleated cell counts was performed using reference gene primer amplification. The data were produced by immunoSEQ multiplex PCR, yet TCRdb's version contains in-frame clones alone and is incomplete. From that table come the V and J calls and clone size; the DNA was used to work out D and trimming. The table has about 330,000 clones, 85% seen once; the top ten hold just over 7%. This sequence was found in a human donor in a cohort sampled during active COVID-19. The source material was peripheral blood. This chain links TRBV27 with TRBJ1-2; no clear D gene. The CDR3 DNA sequence: TGTGCCAGCAGTTTAGGGCAGGACTATGGCTACACCTTC. Translation gives CASSLGQDYGYTF.